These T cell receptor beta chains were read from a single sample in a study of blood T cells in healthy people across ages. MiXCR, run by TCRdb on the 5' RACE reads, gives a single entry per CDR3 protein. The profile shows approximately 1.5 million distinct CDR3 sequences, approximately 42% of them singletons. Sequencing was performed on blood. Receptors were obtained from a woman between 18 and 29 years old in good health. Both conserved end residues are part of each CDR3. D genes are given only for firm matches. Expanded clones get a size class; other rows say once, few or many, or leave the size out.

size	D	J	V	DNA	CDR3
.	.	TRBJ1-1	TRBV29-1	TGCAGCGCCAAAACAGGGAGGTACACGGAAGCTTTCTTT	CSAKTGRYTEAFF
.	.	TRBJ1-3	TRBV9	TGTGCCAGCAGCGCGCGAGGGATTTCTGGAAACACCATATATTTT	CASSARGISGNTIYF
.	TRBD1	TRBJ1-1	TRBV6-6	TGTGCCAGCAGTAATAACAGGGGTCGGACTGAAGCTTTCTTT	CASSNNRGRTEAFF
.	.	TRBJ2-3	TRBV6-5	TGTGCCAGCAGTTACTCCCGGGTAGACCCCACAGATACGCAGTATTTT	CASSYSRVDPTDTQYF
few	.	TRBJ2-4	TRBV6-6	TGTGCCAGCATGGGACAAGGACAAAACATTCAGTACTTC	CASMGQGQNIQYF
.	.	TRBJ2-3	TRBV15	TGTGCCACCAGCAGAGCCTATGGCGGGGATACGCAGTATTTT	CATSRAYGGDTQYF
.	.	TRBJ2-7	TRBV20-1	TGCAGTCCCCACCAAAAATCGAGCTCCTACGAGCAGTACTTC	CSPHQKSSSYEQYF
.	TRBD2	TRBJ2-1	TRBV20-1	TGCAGTGCTATTAGCGGGAGGAATGAGCAGTTCTTC	CSAISGRNEQFF
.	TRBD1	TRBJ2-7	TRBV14	TGTGCCAGCAGCCCTTATCGGACAGGGGCCTACGAGCAGTACTTC	CASSPYRTGAYEQYF
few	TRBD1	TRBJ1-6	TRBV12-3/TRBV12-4	TGTGCCAGCAGTGACAGGGGCAACAATTCACCCCTCCACTTT	CASSDRGNNSPLHF
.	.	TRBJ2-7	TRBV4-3	TGCGCCAGCAGCCAAGATCACCTAGAGGGACCCTCCTACGAGCAGTACTTC	CASSQDHLEGPSYEQYF
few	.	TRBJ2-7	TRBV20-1	TGCAGTGCTGGGACTGTCGCCTTCTACGAGCAGTACTTC	CSAGTVAFYEQYF
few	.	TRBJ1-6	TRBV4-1	TGCGCCAGCAGCCAGCCGGGACTGAAGACCCTCCACTTT	CASSQPGLKTLHF
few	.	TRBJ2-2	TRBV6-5	TGTGCCAGCACCCAGGTGGACCACACCGGGGAGCTGTTTTTT	CASTQVDHTGELFF
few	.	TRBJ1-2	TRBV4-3	TGCGCCAGCAGCCAAGGAACGGGGGCGACGTATGGCTACACCTTC	CASSQGTGATYGYTF
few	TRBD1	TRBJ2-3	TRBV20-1	TGCAGTGGGTCCGGACAGGGTGTTCCAGATACGCAGTATTTT	CSGSGQGVPDTQYF
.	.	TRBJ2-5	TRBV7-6	TGTGCCAGCAGCTTAGTAGTCGAGTACCAAGAGACCCAGTACTTC	CASSLVVEYQETQYF
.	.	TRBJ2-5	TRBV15	TGTGCCACCGCTTCTCCGGGATCCCAGTGGAATGAGCAGTACTTC	CATASPGSQWNEQYF
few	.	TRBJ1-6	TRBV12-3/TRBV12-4	TGTGCCAGCAGTCGCGGGGGGGATTCACCCCTCCACTTT	CASSRGGDSPLHF
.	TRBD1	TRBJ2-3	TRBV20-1	TGCAGTGCTGCCGGGACAGGACTCACAGGTACGCAGTATTTT	CSAAGTGLTGTQYF
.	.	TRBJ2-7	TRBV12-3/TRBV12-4	TGTGCCAGCAGGGCCAGGGTGGCCTACGAGCAGTACTTC	CASRARVAYEQYF
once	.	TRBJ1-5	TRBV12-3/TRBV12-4	TGTGCCGGCAGTTTGGCGTTCGATCAGCCCCAGCATTTT	CAGSLAFDQPQHF
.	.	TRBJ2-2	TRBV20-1	TGCAGTGCTAGAGACAGCGACCGAATGAACACCGGGGAGCTGTTTTTT	CSARDSDRMNTGELFF
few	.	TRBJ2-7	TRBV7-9	TGTGCCAGCAGCTCGTCGGACGGTCGGTCCTACGAGCAGTACTTC	CASSSSDGRSYEQYF
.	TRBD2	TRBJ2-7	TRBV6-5	TGTGCCACCTACCCTAGCGGGGGGCTTCCCTACGAGCAGTACTTC	CATYPSGGLPYEQYF
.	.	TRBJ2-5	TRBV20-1	TGCAGTGCTAGAGGCCCCCAGGGAGGAGAGACCCAGTACTTC	CSARGPQGGETQYF
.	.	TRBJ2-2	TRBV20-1	TGCAGTGCTCGACAGGCGAACACCGGGGAGCTGTTTTTT	CSARQANTGELFF